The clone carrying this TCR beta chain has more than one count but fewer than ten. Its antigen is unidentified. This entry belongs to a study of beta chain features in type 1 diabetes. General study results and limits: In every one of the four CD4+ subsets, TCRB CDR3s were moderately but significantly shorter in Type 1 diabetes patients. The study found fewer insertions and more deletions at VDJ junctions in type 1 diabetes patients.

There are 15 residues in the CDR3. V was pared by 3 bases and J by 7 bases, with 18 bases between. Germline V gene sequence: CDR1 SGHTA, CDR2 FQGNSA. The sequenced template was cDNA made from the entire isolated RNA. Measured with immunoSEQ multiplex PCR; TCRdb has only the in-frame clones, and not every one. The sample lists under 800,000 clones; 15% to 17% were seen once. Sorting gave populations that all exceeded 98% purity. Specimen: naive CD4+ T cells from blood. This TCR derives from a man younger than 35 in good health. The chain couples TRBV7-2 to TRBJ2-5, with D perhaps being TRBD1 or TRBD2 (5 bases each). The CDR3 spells CASSFTGTPTGTQYF. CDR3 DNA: TGTGCCAGCAGCTTCACCGGGACCCCGACGGGGACCCAGTACTTC.